This T cell receptor beta chain was sequenced in a study of blood T cells in healthy people across ages. The second PCR ran 7 to 11 cycles with a sample-barcoded 5' primer and J-beta primers. TCRdb re-derived calls from the 5' RACE reads in MiXCR, one entry per CDR3 protein. The data hold fewer than 1,000,000 distinct CDR3 sequences, with approximately 48% observed a single time. Germline loops: CDR1 DFQATT, CDR2 SNEGSKA (reference sequence). The trim removed 6 bases at V and 14 bases at J, leaving 10 bases unmatched. CDR3 length: 12 residues. The origin of this receptor is a man aged 55 to 69 in good health. The genes are TRBV20-1 and TRBJ1-6; 7 positions agree with TRBD1. Sequenced material: blood. CDR3 region: CSATGAFPTLHF. The CDR3 nucleotides are TGCAGTGCCACAGGGGCCTTTCCAACCCTCCACTTT.